This T cell receptor (beta chain) was sequenced during a study of Graves' ophthalmopathy and Graves' hyperthyroidism (dated by TCRdb to 2017 to 2018). Turning to the overall study: Peripheral blood samples were taken at the time of initial diagnosis, before any treatment was given. The study used signatures of the TCR beta repertoire to tell Graves' ophthalmopathy apart from Graves' hyperthyroidism and to predict which patients would progress to ophthalmopathy. In total, approximately 130 blood samples were TCR-sequenced: 40 to 45 ophthalmopathy, approximately 75 hyperthyroidism and 17 hyperthyroidism-to-ophthalmopathy patients. To explore V-J signatures distinguishing ophthalmopathy from hyperthyroidism, a discovery set of approximately 100 patients (more than 40 ophthalmopathy, some 55 stable hyperthyroidism) was enrolled. The independent validation cohort included some 19 hyperthyroidism patients plus 17 patients who later progressed from hyperthyroidism to ophthalmopathy. In about six hyperthyroidism patients, the T-cell repertoire of thyroid tissue was compared with the T-cell repertoire of blood. After sampling, hyperthyroidism patients received methimazole starting at 30 mg daily, and ophthalmopathy patients received high-dose intravenous methylprednisolone. The 100 discovery patients were divided at random into training and test sets in a 7:3 ratio.

The research as a whole found: No statistical method was used to set the sample size in advance, and the investigators knew which group each participant was assigned to. Most expanded thyroid clonotypes with frequency above 0.001 were also detected in blood, suggesting blood repertoires may reflect the thyroid immune response. In validation, the model predicted ophthalmopathy progression with roughly 68% sensitivity and 72.22% specificity; some 13 predicted patients were CT-confirmed with GO in a median of 6.5 months. The 13-signature model separated ophthalmopathy from stable hyperthyroidism with roughly 88% sensitivity and approximately 81% specificity in cross-validation, and 80%/75% in the test set.

This clonotype is considered medium-sized (0.01 to 0.1%). Its binding antigen is unknown. No base quality information exists; no much larger clone differs at one position. TCR beta CDR3 regions were amplified from RNA transcripts for repertoire sequencing. The first round was an RT-PCR using HTBI primers with the Qiagen OneStep RT-PCR kit, and this first round was followed by a second-round multiplex PCR, then size selection and purification. The libraries underwent paired-end sequencing with 100 bp reads on an Illumina HiSeq2000. As for how the authors treated the data: Reads were processed with SOAPnuke, discarding reads with adapters, uncalled bases, mean Phred below 15, or no exact constant-primer or identifier match. High-quality paired reads were merged with COPE v1.2.5. Each unique nucleotide sequence was defined as a clonotype, and clonotypes were aligned to IMGT TRB V, D and J references with MiTCR v1.1. Analysis was restricted to V-J combinations with a frequency above 0.0001, which covered roughly 99% of repertoires. For each V-J combination, a TCR clonal expansion and chaos score was defined as the ratio of F50 clonal expansion to chaos observed in the TCRdist matrix. Welch's t-statistics and random forest were used to reduce the features to about 12 V-J combinations, which were then used as input to a naive Bayes classifier. The similarity between thyroid and blood repertoires was quantified using the Morisita-Horn index. TCRdb cleaned the public reads at Q25 with fastp, built clones with MiXCR and kept in-frame beta chains. Rows with one shared CDR3 protein collapse into an entry with the most common genes and DNA. The V and J calls were not made by the authors but by TCRdb's processing. The sample table shows over 12,000 distinct CDR3 sequences, and approximately 53% are seen once. Clones ranked in the top ten supply 45% of the sample.

The cysteine opens and the phenylalanine closes a CDR3 of 14 amino acids. CDR3 DNA only is kept here, 42 bases in frame from base 1. CDR1 SGHTA and CDR2 FQGTGA were looked up in the germline V gene. Unmatched junction bases come to 3, with V trimmed by 5 bases and J by 4 bases. Ophthalmopathy patients had moderately to severely active disease, Clinical Activity Score of at least 3, NOSPECS grade of at least 4, and disease duration under 3 months. Patients with other autoimmune diseases, uncontrolled infections, pregnancy or lactation were excluded from the study. Clinical symptoms, serum thyroxine, TRAb, thyroid ultrasound and orbital computed tomography formed the basis of the diagnosis. Using Ficoll-Paque density gradient centrifugation, PBMCs were isolated from 9 to 10 ml of fresh peripheral blood. Total RNA was extracted with Trizol reagent and quality-checked on an Agilent 2100 Bioanalyzer.

The material sequenced was peripheral blood. The origin of this receptor is a woman in her twenties or thirties with Graves' ophthalmopathy. Donor details come from another sample of the same person, matched by shared clones. The V and J genes are TRBV7-3 and TRBJ2-2; 8 junctional bases match TRBD1. The CDR3: CASSRDRGTGELFF. The nucleotide sequence reads as follows: TGTGCCAGCAGCCGAGACAGGGGCACCGGGGAGCTGTTTTTT.